Below are 10 T cell receptor beta chains sequenced from a single sample in a study of blood T cell repertoires in COVID-19. Method: immunoSEQ multiplex PCR; TCRdb's copy keeps in-frame clones and lacks some. The table includes around 92,000 clones, 74% detected once. Material: peripheral blood. The source of these receptors is a man in his 70s with COVID-19, enrolled during active disease.

The sample holds one count of this clone. The rearrangement joins TRBV4-1 to TRBJ2-7, with 9 positions matching TRBD1. Germline CDR1 reads MGHRA; CDR2 reads YSYEKL. The V and J ends lost 0 bases and 9 bases, in that order; junction bases with no gene match: 15. The CDR3 is 17 amino acids. The CDR3: CASSQDNPGQGPRGQYF. The DNA of the CDR3 is TGCGCCAGCAGCCAAGACAATCCGGGACAGGGACCTAGAGGGCAGTACTTC.

V is TRBV5-6 and J is TRBJ2-7; TRBD1 agrees at 8 bases. J lost 2 bases, V lost 4 bases, and 5 bases had no gene match. Germline CDR1 SGHDT, CDR2 YYEEEE. The CDR3 has 14 amino acids. CDR3: CASSRQGLPYEQYF. For the CDR3, the DNA is TGTGCCAGCAGCCGACAGGGGTTACCCTACGAGCAGTACTTC. Drawing the rest from reference TRBV5-6 and TRBJ2-7, the complete variable domain is DAGVTQSPTHLIKTRGQQVTLRCSPKSGHDTVSWYQQALGQGPQFIFQYYEEEERQRGNFPDRFSGHQFPNYSSELNVNALLLGDSALYLCASSRQGLPYEQYFGPGTRLTVT.

The V call is TRBV24-1, the J call TRBJ2-7; TRBD2 matches 11 bases. There are 15 residues in the CDR3. CDR1 KGHDR and CDR2 SFDVKD come from the germline V gene. Germline trimming cut 3 bases from V and 7 bases from J; bases unmatched to any gene: 7. The CDR3: CATSDAGLAGGEQYF. The DNA for the CDR3 is TGTGCCACCAGTGATGCCGGACTAGCGGGTGGGGAGCAGTACTTC.

This clone was counted once. The chain uses TRBV4-2 and TRBJ1-2, with unresolved D. V shed 0 bases and J shed 7 bases, with 12 bases lying between them. The CDR3 totals 14 residues. CDR1 and CDR2 from the germline V gene are LGHNA and YNFKEQ. Here the CDR3 DNA reads TGTGCCAGCAGCCAAGATCAGAGGGTGACTGGCTACACCTTC. It encodes CASSQDQRVTGYTF.

The chain carries TRBV24-1 and TRBJ1-2, with 9 bases fitting TRBD1. The CDR3 length is 15 residues. In germline, CDR1 is KGHDR, CDR2 SFDVKD. The V and J ends lost 3 bases and 4 bases, in that order; junction bases with no gene match: 5. The CDR3 coding sequence is TGTGCCACCAGTGATCGGACAGGGGAGGGCTATGGCTACACCTTC. Protein product: CATSDRTGEGYGYTF.

The chain couples TRBV19 to TRBJ2-7, with a tentative D call TRBD1 (6 bases). Trimming stripped 5 bases from V and 6 bases from J, with 17 bases between. CDR3 length: 14 residues. Germline V gene lookup returns CDR1 LNHDA and CDR2 SQIVND (reference sequence). CDR3 sequence reads: CASSFNFQGSEQYF. As DNA, the CDR3 is TGTGCCAGTAGTTTCAATTTCCAGGGGAGCGAGCAGTACTTC.

The chain is built from TRBV4-2 and TRBJ2-1; 7 bases are a match to TRBD2. V shed 5 bases, J shed 9 bases, and the junction held 13 bases outside the gene matches. CDR3 length equals 15 residues. Germline V gives CDR1 LGHNA, CDR2 YNFKEQ. As DNA, the CDR3 is TGTGCCAGCAGCACCCACGGACTAGAAGTTCCTGAGCAGTTCTTC. Amino acid sequence: CASSTHGLEVPEQFF.

The chain couples TRBV29-1 to TRBJ1-5; TRBD1 matches 7 bases. The ends lost 6 bases at V and 2 bases at J; junction bases unmatched: 7. The CDR3 runs to 14 residues. Looked up from germline, CDR1 is SQVTM and CDR2 is ANQGSEA. The CDR3 here is CSVSSGTGNQPQHF. CDR3 bases: TGCAGCGTCTCATCAGGGACAGGCAATCAGCCCCAGCATTTT. The variable domain in full, with the rest retrieved from reference TRBV29-1 and TRBJ1-5, is SAVISQKPSRDICQRGTSLTIQCQVDSQVTMMFWYRQQPGQSLTLIATANQGSEATYESGFVIDKFPISRPNLTFSTLTVSNMSPEDSSIYLCSVSSGTGNQPQHFGDGTRLSIL.

This clone was detected only a few times. The chain uses TRBV6-6 and TRBJ1-6; D gene unclear. Germline loops: CDR1 MNHNY, CDR2 SVGAGI (reference sequence). The CDR3 totals 15 residues. Deletions cut 0 bases from V and 5 bases from J, with 8 bases between. CDR3 DNA: TGTGCCAGCAGTTACTCAGCGGGTAATAATTCACCCCTCCACTTT. Its protein product is CASSYSAGNNSPLHF.

V gene TRBV5-1 combines with J gene TRBJ2-1; weak D call: TRBD2 (6 bases). V lost 0 bases and J 5 bases, leaving 12 bases between the germline ends. Germline CDR1 SGHRS, CDR2 YFSETQ. The CDR3 has 15 amino acids. The CDR3 DNA follows: TGCGCCAGCAGCTTGGTCTCTAGCGCAAACAATGAGCAGTTCTTC. It yields the protein CASSLVSSANNEQFF.